The 14 T cell receptor beta chains below come from one sample, sequenced in a study of OX40 agonist ivuxolimab in advanced cancers. Sequenced by immunoSEQ multiplex PCR; TCRdb stores in-frame clones only, minus some. The data show about 44,000 clones, 85% to 90% seen once. Material: CD4+ or CD8+ T cells sorted from blood, obtained in a trial of the OX40 agonist ivuxolimab. The receptors derive from an adult with an advanced solid tumor such as melanoma, head and neck, liver or kidney cancer.

This rearrangement joins TRBV4-3 to TRBJ1-1; D is unresolved. The CDR3 totals 14 residues. The germline V gene encodes CDR1 LGHNA and CDR2 YSLEER. Trimming stripped 1 base from V and 11 bases from J, with 17 bases between. This CDR3 is CASSQALQGFDAFF. The CDR3 nucleotides read TGCGCCAGCAGCCAAGCACTACAAGGGTTTGACGCTTTCTTT.

A few counts support this clone. This chain joins TRBV30 and TRBJ1-1; D unclear. Germline lookup yields CDR1 GTSNPN and CDR2 SVGIG (reference sequence). The CDR3 contains 13 residues. Trimming stripped 3 bases from V and 0 bases from J, with 8 bases between. CDR3 sequence (DNA): TGTGCCTGGAGGTTGGCGATGAACACTGAAGCTTTCTTT. Its protein product is CAWRLAMNTEAFF.

The chain joins TRBV28 to TRBJ1-5; 7 bases align to TRBD1. CDR3 length equals 16 residues. Unmatched junction bases numbered 11, after V lost 5 bases and J lost 4 bases. The germline V gene encodes CDR1 MDHEN and CDR2 SYDVKM. The CDR3 region has the DNA TGTGCCAGCAGTCGGGGGCTCTCGACAGGGAATCAGCCCCAGCATTTT. It yields the protein CASSRGLSTGNQPQHF.

The V call is TRBV30, the J call TRBJ2-7; TRBD1 matches 7 bases. The germline CDR1 and CDR2 sequences are GTSNPN and SVGIG (reference sequence). There are 13 residues in the CDR3. Trimming cost V 5 bases and J 1 base; bases outside gene matches: 5. This CDR3 is CAWDVGQSYEQYF. The CDR3, as DNA: TGTGCCTGGGACGTGGGACAGTCCTACGAGCAGTACTTC.

The chain links TRBV7-9 to TRBJ2-7; maybe TRBD2 (6 bases). Germline CDR1 reads SEHNR; CDR2 reads FQNEAQ (reference sequence). The CDR3 loop spans 15 amino acids. V lost 0 bases and J 0 bases, leaving 9 bases between the germline ends. The CDR3 coding sequence is TGTGCCAGCAGCTTAGCGGACTACTTCTCCTACGAGCAGTACTTC. Its translation: CASSLADYFSYEQYF.

V and J are TRBV30 and TRBJ1-5; D gene unclear. Trimming removed 3 bases from V and 9 bases from J, with 15 bases in between. Per the germline V gene, CDR1 is GTSNPN and CDR2 is SVGIG (reference sequence). This CDR3 has 13 residues. CDR3 region: CAWREEGLGPQHF. As DNA, the CDR3 is TGTGCCTGGAGAGAGGAAGGCCTAGGGCCCCAGCATTTT.

This chain connects TRBV4-1 to TRBJ2-5; 8 bases align to TRBD1. V lost 5 bases to trimming and J lost 4 bases; unmatched junction nucleotides: 6. This CDR3 comprises 14 residues. Looked up from germline, CDR1 is MGHRA and CDR2 is YSYEKL. DNA for the CDR3: TGCGCCAGCAGCTACCAGGGGGCGGCAGAGACCCAGTACTTC. Its translation is CASSYQGAAETQYF.

This chain links TRBV7-9 with TRBJ2-5, with unresolved D. Trimming removed 2 bases at V and 4 bases at J, with 11 bases between. This CDR3 region has 14 residues. Germline V CDR1 and CDR2: SEHNR, FQNEAQ (reference sequence). The CDR3 bases are TGTGCCAGCAGCTTAACCGTCCAGACAGAGACCCAGTACTTC. Translating gives CASSLTVQTETQYF.

The rearrangement uses TRBV27 and TRBJ1-6; no clear D. V lost 5 bases, J lost 6 bases, and 17 bases lay in between. This CDR3 comprises 16 residues. Per germline, CDR1 MNHEY and CDR2 SMNVEV (reference sequence). The CDR3 here is CASSKLPGYRNSPLHF. The CDR3 nucleotides read TGTGCCAGCAGTAAACTTCCAGGATATCGTAATTCACCCCTCCACTTT.

The rearrangement joins TRBV5-6 to TRBJ1-1; 8 nucleotides match TRBD1. Unmatched junction bases numbered 7, after V lost 4 bases and J lost 5 bases. The CDR3 consists of 14 residues. The V gene's germline CDR1 is SGHDT and CDR2 YYEEEE. CDR3 amino acids: CASSPDREITEAFF. The CDR3 DNA reads as TGTGCCAGCAGCCCGGACAGGGAGATAACTGAAGCTTTCTTT.

The chain carries TRBV9 and TRBJ2-4, with D possibly matching TRBD2 (6 bases). CDR1 and CDR2 (germline): SGDLS, YYNGEE. Trimming took off 3 bases at V and 5 bases at J, with 12 bases between the two ends. The CDR3 consists of 14 residues. The CDR3 DNA reads as TGTGCCAGCAGCGGGAGGGAGGTTGAAAACATTCAGTACTTC. This codes for CASSGREVENIQYF.

This clone came up a few times. The chain couples TRBV15 to TRBJ2-4; 8 bases align to TRBD1. Trimming cost V 5 bases and J 0 bases; bases outside gene matches: 9. The CDR3 sequence is 17 residues long. Germline V gene sequence: CDR1 LNHNV, CDR2 YYDKDF (reference sequence). The CDR3 DNA reads TGTGCCACCAGCGGACAGGGTTCCATCCTAGCCAAAAACATTCAGTACTTC. Residues: CATSGQGSILAKNIQYF.

The chain couples TRBV5-6 to TRBJ2-2; unclear D gene. The CDR3 extends over 13 amino acids. With 10 bases removed from V and 2 bases from J, the gap between germline ends came to 12 bases. Germline V gene lookup returns CDR1 SGHDT and CDR2 YYEEEE. CDR3 nucleotides: TGTGCCGGAACCGGACCCAACACCGGGGAGCTGTTTTTT. This sequence encodes CAGTGPNTGELFF.

The chain couples TRBV27 to TRBJ2-5; D is uncertain. CDR3 length equals 13 residues. The V gene lost 9 bases and the J gene lost 5 bases, with 16 bases spanning the gap. In germline, CDR1 is MNHEY, CDR2 SMNVEV (reference sequence). CDR3 sequence: CASIGPRRETQYF. The CDR3 region has the DNA TGTGCCAGTATTGGGCCTAGACGGGAGACCCAGTACTTC.